This T cell receptor beta chain was retrieved from a study of T-cell reconstitution after alpha-beta-depleted transplantation in children. Using unique molecular identifiers, the investigators prepared the TCRbeta library. In TCRdb, the PCR reads were re-called with MiXCR into one record per CDR3 protein. The profile shows 95,000 to 150,000 distinct CDR3 sequences, around 23% of them singletons. This CDR3 spans 14 amino acids. Germline-derived CDR1 and CDR2 are DFQATT and SNEGSKA (reference sequence). Trimming stripped 0 bases from V and 4 bases from J, with 12 bases between. The sequence was obtained from a male patient between 2 and 9 years old who had a stem cell transplant for chronic granulomatous disease, so the T cells may come from the graft donor. The sequences come from PBMCs, mostly from graft donor cells, collected 180 days after TCRalphabeta/CD19-depleted stem cell transplant. The genes are TRBV20-1 and TRBJ1-2, with a possible D match to TRBD1 (5 bases). DNA for the CDR3: TGCAGTGCTAGAGATCCGGACAAGGGCTATGGCTACACCTTC. It yields the protein CSARDPDKGYGYTF.